This TCR beta chain is drawn from a study of neurological immune-mediated disorders. Whole-study findings and limits: In HTLV-1-associated myelopathy, TCR clonal expansion was greatest, and in multiple sclerosis it was least, below healthy controls. The phylogenetic placement of 18 of 34 multiple sclerosis patients' repertoires in one related-CDR3 cluster constitutes a possible signature.

This clonotype was detected many times. The antigen is undetermined. The CDR3 contains 13 residues. Germline V lookup: CDR1 SGHVS, CDR2 FNYEAQ. Germline trimming cut 6 bases from V and 4 bases from J; bases unmatched to any gene: 6. As for the cDNA, it was generated by 5'RACE with 10-nucleotide random UMIs. TCRdb processed the 5' RACE reads anew with MiXCR; each CDR3 protein has one entry. This table holds tens of thousands of distinct CDR3 sequences, 3.4% found once. The rearrangement joins TRBV7-6 to TRBJ2-7; the match to TRBD2 covers 7 bases. The clonotype comes from a middle-aged man with multiple sclerosis. Specimen: PBMCs. CDR3 residues: CASREGGAYEQYF. CDR3 DNA: TGTGCCAGCAGGGAGGGAGGGGCTTACGAGCAGTACTTC.